This section outlines one TCR beta chain sequence together with its context. As handled by the study authors: Estimation of nucleated cell counts was performed using reference gene primer amplification. Some clones are missing from TCRdb's copy, which holds only in-frame ones; the method was immunoSEQ multiplex PCR. V, J and clone size reflect that table, while D and trimming were determined from the DNA. Of around 68,000 clones listed, roughly 77% were seen once; the top ten hold around 9.2%. The sample belongs to a study of blood T cell repertoires in COVID-19. Study as a whole: Researchers got acute and convalescent COVID-19 samples from the United States, Italy and Spain. T cells, B-cell-depleted T cells, or PBMCs provided the cDNA or gDNA that served as material.

CDR3 length: 13 amino acids. Trimming left V 4 bases short and J 6 bases short, with 15 bases between. Germline lookup yields CDR1 GTSNPN and CDR2 SVGIG (reference sequence). Sequencing input: peripheral blood. The receptor's source is a human donor in a cohort sampled during active COVID-19. The V call is TRBV30, the J call TRBJ1-1, with D possibly being TRBD1 (5 bases). The CDR3 coding sequence is TGTGCCTGGACCCTAGGGGAAAGGTCTGAAGCTTTCTTT. Translating it yields CAWTLGERSEAFF.